This T cell receptor beta chain was recorded in a study of OX40 agonist ivuxolimab in advanced cancers. Study-level points and caveats: Expansion of clones was among the lowest in partial responders at 0.1-3.0 mg/kg.

Sequencing used immunoSEQ multiplex PCR; TCRdb keeps in-frame clones, though not all of them. The top ten clones hold under 50% of a sample with around 8,000 clones, more than 65% of them seen once. To note about this clone: What it recognizes is unknown.

CDR3 size: 9 residues. The source is an adult with an advanced solid tumor such as melanoma, head and neck, liver or kidney cancer. This specimen was CD4+ or CD8+ T cells sorted from blood, taken in a trial of the OX40 agonist ivuxolimab. This chain connects TRBV3-2 to TRBJ2-1. TRBV3-2 is reported as a pseudogene. The CDR3 protein is CASEWGQFF. Written as DNA, the CDR3 is TGTGCCAGCGAATGGGGGCAGTTCTTC.